These 21 T cell receptor beta chains came from one sample sequenced in a study of T cell clonality in common variable immunodeficiency. Overall study findings and caveats: Fewer deletions and N-nucleotide insertions were reportedly seen in common variable immunodeficiency TCR beta sequences.

The repertoire was sequenced with immunoSEQ multiplex PCR; TCRdb's copy has only in-frame clones and lacks some. The sample shows approximately 29,000 clones, none of them appearing just once. For these TCRs, the target antigens are not known. Input material: peripheral blood mononuclear cells. These receptors originate from a human donor with common variable immunodeficiency.

The sample holds many counts of this clone. The CDR3 reads CASSLIAGADTQYF. CDR3 bases read: TGTGCCAGCAGCTTAATCGCGGGAGCAGATACG. The chain combines TRBV7-2 with TRBJ2-3; the match to TRBD2 covers 7 bases. The CDR3 goes on 3 residues after the read ends, and that part is filled in from the germline J gene. Germline CDR1 and CDR2: SGHTA and FQGNSA. The CDR3 sequence is 14 residues long. J gave up 4 bases and V 2 bases, and 3 bases lay outside the gene matches.

This clone was observed many times. Read coverage stops 3 residues before the CDR3 terminus; the germline J gene supplies the remainder. The chain employs TRBV2 and TRBJ2-2; maybe TRBD1 (6 bases). CDR3 size: 16 residues. Trimming removed 7 bases at V and 1 base at J, with 16 bases between. Looked up from germline, CDR1 is SNHLY and CDR2 is FYNNEI. The CDR3 DNA, read in part, is TGTGCCAGCACCGAAGACTGGACAGAGAACACCGGGGAG. Translated, it gives CASTEDWTENTGE. The full CDR3 reads CASTEDWTENTGELFF.

The table lists this clone with many counts. Read sequence stops 3 residues before the CDR3 end, and the germline J gene provides the missing end. V is TRBV19 and J is TRBJ2-5, with 7 nucleotides matching TRBD1. Germline V gene lookup returns CDR1 LNHDA and CDR2 SQIVND (reference sequence). The V and J ends lost 5 bases and 5 bases, in that order; junction bases with no gene match: 8. The CDR3 runs 14 residues. CDR3 DNA, as far as it was read: TGTGCCAGTAGTCCCAGACAGGGTAGGGAGACC. Protein: CASSPRQGRET. In full, the CDR3 is CASSPRQGRETQYF.

The table lists this clone with many counts. The read is 3 residues too short to cover the CDR3 end, so that end is filled in from the germline J gene. The rearrangement uses TRBV7-9 and TRBJ2-7; TRBD2 matches at 7 bases. V trimming: 6 bases; J trimming: 5 bases; junction bases outside the gene matches: 13. Germline lookup yields CDR1 SEHNR and CDR2 FQNEAQ (reference sequence). This CDR3 is 15 amino acids long. This CDR3 is CASSERLAGEDEQYF. CDR3 DNA (partial): TGTGCCAGCAGTGAGAGACTGGCGGGAGAGGACGAG. Looking up the rest from reference TRBV7-9 and TRBJ2-7 gives the full variable domain: DTGVSQNPRHKITKRGQNVTFRCDPISEHNRLYWYRQTLGQGPEFLTYFQNEAQLEKSRLLSDRFSAERPKGSFSTLEIQRTEQGDSAMYLCASSERLAGEDEQYFGPGTRLTVT.

This clone was detected a few times. The CDR3 end falls 3 residues outside the read, so it is completed with the germline J gene. V usage is TRBV18 and J usage is TRBJ2-7; the match to TRBD1 covers 9 bases. Germline trimming cut 4 bases from V and 3 bases from J; bases unmatched to any gene: 1. Germline V gene data show CDR1 as KGHSH and CDR2 as LQKENI. The CDR3 covers 13 residues. Incomplete CDR3 DNA: TGTGCCAGCTCACTGACAGGGGGCTACGAG. It codes for CASSLTGGYE. The CDR3 reads in full as CASSLTGGYEQYF.

This clone was picked up many times. The CDR3 end is not reached by the read, which stops 3 residues before it; the germline J gene fills it in. The rearrangement uses TRBV18 and TRBJ1-2, with D unresolved. This CDR3 spans 12 amino acids. CDR1 and CDR2 (germline): KGHSH, LQKENI. The CDR3 DNA, read in part, is TGTGCCAGCTCACCTGAGGGTCGGGGC. The encoded protein is CASSPEGRG. The complete CDR3 sequence is CASSPEGRGYTF.

This clone has a count of ten or more. Read coverage stops 3 residues before the CDR3 terminus; the germline J gene supplies the remainder. The chain links TRBV19 to TRBJ2-3, with 15 bases fitting TRBD2. The germline CDR1 and CDR2 sequences are LNHDA and SQIVND (reference sequence). This CDR3 has 16 residues. Trimming took 5 bases from V and 6 from J; bases not matched to a gene: 6. This CDR3 is CASSSRTSGRADTQYF. Incomplete CDR3 DNA: TGTGCCAGTAGTTCCCGGACTAGCGGGAGGGCGGATACG.

This clone was seen at least ten times. CDR3 sequence: CASSPTWGGLKNTEAFF. The CDR3 DNA, read in part, is TGTGCCAGTAGTCCTACCTGGGGGGGACTTAAGAACACTGAA. This rearrangement joins TRBV19 to TRBJ1-1; D might be TRBD1 (5 bases). The missing CDR3 end, 3 residues past where the read stops, is filled in from the germline J gene. V was clipped by 5 bases and J by 1 base, with 20 bases between them. Germline CDR1 and CDR2: LNHDA and SQIVND (reference sequence). This CDR3 contains 17 residues.

This clone was detected only a few times. With the read ending 3 residues before the CDR3 end, the germline J gene is used to fill in that end. This chain links TRBV20-1 with TRBJ1-2, with TRBD1 matching 7 bases. Germline V CDR1 and CDR2: DFQATT, SNEGSKA (reference sequence). V shed 1 base and J 2 bases; nucleotides not matched to a gene: 1. CDR3 length: 13 amino acids. The sequenced part of the CDR3 DNA is TGCAGTGCTAGAGCAGGGGGGAACTATGGC. Translating gives CSARAGGNYG. The entire CDR3 protein is CSARAGGNYGYTF.

This clone was seen at least ten times. The read is 3 residues too short to cover the CDR3 end, so that end is filled in from the germline J gene. The chain joins TRBV19 to TRBJ2-1; 9 bases align to TRBD2. V lost 0 bases and J lost 4; bases outside the gene matches: 4. Germline values: CDR1 LNHDA, CDR2 SQIVND (reference sequence). This CDR3 region has 16 residues. CDR3 DNA (partial): TGTGCCAGTAGTATAGATAGAAGCGGGGGGTACAATGAG. Its protein product is CASSIDRSGGYNE. The entire CDR3 protein reads CASSIDRSGGYNEQFF.

This clone was recorded a few times. The DNA ends 3 residues before the CDR3 does, and the rest of the CDR3 is filled in from the germline J gene. The chain links TRBV5-1 to TRBJ1-4; D remains ambiguous. This CDR3 has 16 amino acids. Trimming removed 0 bases at V and 0 bases at J, with 9 bases between. Germline V gives CDR1 SGHRS, CDR2 YFSETQ. The DNA read from the CDR3 is TGCGCCAGCAGCTTGGTCTCGGGTGCAACTAATGAAAAA. It yields the protein CASSLVSGATNEK. The entire CDR3 is CASSLVSGATNEKLFF.

This clone has a handful of counts. The read stops 3 residues short of the end of the CDR3; the missing end is completed from the germline J gene. The V and J genes are TRBV20-1 and TRBJ2-3, with 10 bases identical to TRBD2. V lost 6 bases to trimming and J lost 3 bases; unmatched junction nucleotides: 3. There are 13 residues in the CDR3. Germline-derived CDR1 and CDR2 are DFQATT and SNEGSKA (reference sequence). CDR3: CSAPTSGTDTQYF. CDR3 bases read: TGCAGTGCCCCGACTAGCGGGACAGATACG.

In this sample, this clone turned up a few times. The CDR3 is cut off 3 residues early in the read; its end comes from the germline J gene. The rearrangement joins TRBV5-1 to TRBJ1-4, with D possibly matching TRBD1 (6 bases). Per the germline V gene, CDR1 is SGHRS and CDR2 is YFSETQ. V gave up 0 bases and J gave up 6 bases, with 15 bases separating them. The CDR3 totals 16 residues. The CDR3 sequence: CASSLGGRNRDEKLFF. The covered CDR3 bases are TGCGCCAGCAGCTTGGGGGGGCGGAACCGCGATGAAAAA.

Regarding this clone: The CDR3 end falls 3 residues outside the read, so it is completed with the germline J gene. The chain combines TRBV7-9 with TRBJ2-7, with TRBD2 matching 7 bases. V lost 4 bases and J lost 4; bases outside the gene matches: 1. The CDR3 sequence is 12 residues long. CDR1 and CDR2 (germline): SEHNR, FQNEAQ (reference sequence). The sequenced CDR3 bases are TGTGCCAGCAGCTGGGGGGGGTACGAG. Its translation is CASSWGGYE. The full CDR3 protein reads CASSWGGYEQYF.

This clone was recorded many times. Read data end 3 residues before the CDR3 end; the end is taken from the germline J gene. The chain has TRBV5-1 and TRBJ2-5; 7 nucleotides agree with TRBD2. CDR1 is SGHRS and CDR2 is YFSETQ in the germline V gene. The ends lost 3 bases at V and 1 base at J; junction bases unmatched: 3. The CDR3 runs 14 residues. Partial CDR3 DNA: TGCGCCAGCAGCTCCAGCGGGACCCAAGAGACC. Protein product: CASSSSGTQET. The CDR3 as a whole reads CASSSSGTQETQYF.

In this sample, this clone turned up many times. Read sequence stops 3 residues before the CDR3 end, and the germline J gene provides the missing end. The rearrangement uses TRBV19 and TRBJ2-2, with a weak D call TRBD2 (5 bases). The V gene lost 5 bases and the J gene lost 1 base, with 8 bases spanning the gap. Germline CDR1 and CDR2: LNHDA and SQIVND (reference sequence). The CDR3 sequence is 14 residues long. The sequenced CDR3 bases are TGTGCCAGTAGTCCTGCGGGGAACACCGGGGAG. This sequence encodes CASSPAGNTGE. The full CDR3 protein is CASSPAGNTGELFF.

This clone was counted at least ten times. The CDR3 here is CASGDSWPTEAFF. The CDR3 bases that were read are TGTGCCAGCGGGGACTCCTGGCCCACTGAA. The J gene is TRBJ1-1, the V gene TRBV6-2 or TRBV6-3; tentative D call: TRBD1 (5 bases). The read comes to an end 3 residues before the CDR3 does, leaving the germline J gene to fill in the end. CDR1 and CDR2 from the germline V gene are MNHEY and SVGEGT. This CDR3 region has 13 residues. V lost 8 bases and J 4 bases, leaving 14 bases between the germline ends.

This clone was observed many times. The part of the CDR3 DNA that was read is TGCAGCGTTGAGGGCCTGAACACTGAA. This sequence encodes CSVEGLNTE. The whole CDR3 sequence reads CSVEGLNTEAFF. This chain connects TRBV29-1 to TRBJ1-1; D is ambiguous. The CDR3 end is not reached by the read, which stops 3 residues before it; the germline J gene fills it in. V was pared by 3 bases and J by 0 bases, with 5 bases between. The CDR3 is 12 residues long. CDR1 and CDR2 (germline): SQVTM, ANQGSEA.

This clone was found many times. The CDR3 extends 3 residues past the end of the read, so its final part is completed from the germline J gene. The V and J genes are TRBV7-8 and TRBJ2-3; 10 nucleotides line up with TRBD2. CDR1 is SGHVS, CDR2 FQNEAQ, per germline. V was clipped by 7 bases and J by 0 bases; unmatched bases: 13. The CDR3 runs to 18 residues. Partial CDR3 DNA: TGTGCCAGCACCCGAGGGGCTAGCGGGAGATCAAGCACAGATACG. This sequence encodes CASTRGASGRSSTDT. In full, the CDR3 is CASTRGASGRSSTDTQYF.

Many counts were recorded for this clone. The CDR3 is cut off 3 residues early in the read; its end comes from the germline J gene. The chain links TRBV18 to TRBJ2-5, with TRBD1 matching 8 bases. In germline, CDR1 is KGHSH, CDR2 LQKENI. V lost 2 bases to trimming and J lost 3 bases; unmatched junction nucleotides: 14. The CDR3 extends over 18 amino acids. CDR3 loop: CASSPRQGATSSKETQYF. The CDR3 DNA, read in part, is TGTGCCAGCTCACCAAGGCAGGGGGCCACCTCTAGCAAAGAGACC. Filled out from reference TRBV18 and TRBJ2-5, the complete variable domain reads NAGVMQNPRHLVRRRGQEARLRCSPMKGHSHVYWYRQLPEEGLKFMVYLQKENIIDESGMPKERFSAEFPKEGPSILRIQQVVRGDSAAYFCASSPRQGATSSKETQYFGPGTRLLVL.

This clone appeared many times. The read is 3 residues too short to cover the CDR3 end, so that end is filled in from the germline J gene. The chain uses TRBV5-1 and TRBJ1-2; 7 bases agree with TRBD1. The V and J ends lost 0 bases and 6 bases, in that order; junction bases with no gene match: 8. This CDR3 comprises 15 residues. Germline V gene sequence: CDR1 SGHRS, CDR2 YFSETQ. The CDR3: CASSLGQGGGDGYTF. The covered CDR3 bases are TGCGCCAGCAGCTTGGGACAGGGAGGTGGCGATGGC.